Sequencing of this T cell receptor beta chain was carried out in a study of blood T cell repertoires in COVID-19. Cohorts were based on clinical histories the participants reported. All recovered Cohort 3 donors got two negative PCRs, got clearance, or saw symptom resolution. Germline V gene data show CDR1 as SGHNT and CDR2 as YENEEA. The CDR3 covers 16 residues. Trimming removed 5 bases from V and 6 bases from J; junction bases left unmatched: 7. In this sample, this clone turned up once. In the authors' workflow: Estimation of nucleated cell counts was performed using reference gene primer amplification. Sequencing used immunoSEQ multiplex PCR; TCRdb keeps in-frame clones, though not all of them. V and J calls and clone size are as listed in that table; D and trimming were resolved from the DNA. The table lists around 500,000 clones, about nine tenths of them singletons.

This TCR was recovered from a woman in her fifties or sixties who had recovered from COVID-19. V gene TRBV11-3 combines with J gene TRBJ2-2; TRBD1 matches 12 bases. The sequenced sample consisted of PBMCs or T cells enriched from blood (not recorded which). CDR3 nucleotides: TGTGCCAGCAGCCAGACCGGGACAGGGGGCCCCGGGGAGCTGTTTTTT. It specifies CASSQTGTGGPGELFF.